The 23 T cell receptor beta chains below all came from one sample that was sequenced in a study of TIL therapy for anti-PD-1-resistant metastatic lung cancer (dated by TCRdb to the early 2020s). This specimen's time point label, interpreted: pre-treatment sample, taken before nivolumab and TIL therapy. The immunoSEQ v3 hsTCRB kit was used to amplify TCR beta CDR3 regions from genomic DNA through bias-controlled multiplex PCR. In its TCRdb copy, this immuneACCESS table keeps in-frame sequences only and misses some clones. Where compared with another copy, unresolved V genes explain less than half of these, and the others have no known cause. Present in this sample are about 20,000 clones, roughly four fifths of which were seen just once. The biggest ten clones account for under 2.5% of the sample. The sequences come from blood, collected at baseline. Source of these receptors: a person between 25 and 79 years old with non-small cell lung cancer.

V is TRBV4-3 and J is TRBJ2-5; 8 positions agree with TRBD1. J was trimmed by 5 bases and V by 1 base; bases with no gene match: 12. Germline CDR1 and CDR2: LGHNA and YSLEER. This CDR3 has 17 residues. The CDR3 region has the DNA TGCGCCAGCAGCCAAGGATTCGGTCAGGGGGCGCGGGAGACCCAGTACTTC. Protein: CASSQGFGQGARETQYF.

The chain links TRBV19 to TRBJ2-1; a weak D match, TRBD2 (6 bases). Trimming stripped 5 bases from V and 8 bases from J, with 13 bases between. CDR1 and CDR2 (germline): LNHDA, SQIVND (reference sequence). The length of the CDR3 is 13 residues. The CDR3, as DNA: TGTGCCAGTAGTCCACCGGGGGAGGATGAGCAGTTCTTC. Protein sequence: CASSPPGEDEQFF.

The gene calls are TRBV6-6 and TRBJ1-4; possible D gene TRBD1, 5 bases. CDR1 and CDR2 (germline): MNHNY, SVGAGI (reference sequence). The CDR3 covers 15 residues. Trimming left V 2 bases short and J 3 bases short, with 10 bases between. CDR3 in amino acids: CASSYGGTANEKLFF. The DNA for the CDR3 is TGTGCCAGCAGTTACGGGGGGACGGCTAATGAAAAACTGTTTTTT.

The chain has TRBV29-1 and TRBJ2-7, with 11 bases aligning to TRBD1. The CDR3 totals 15 residues. Germline V gives CDR1 SQVTM, CDR2 ANQGSEA. V shed 6 bases, J shed 2 bases, and the junction held 9 bases outside the gene matches. The CDR3 DNA reads as TGCAGCGTCTCAAAAGGGGGACAGGGGGCCTACGAGCAGTACTTC. It encodes CSVSKGGQGAYEQYF.

The chain combines TRBV27 with TRBJ2-3, with TRBD1 matching 7 bases. Germline V CDR1 and CDR2: MNHEY, SMNVEV (reference sequence). The J segment lost 3 bases and the V segment lost 0 bases, leaving 3 bases of the junction unmatched. The CDR3 length is 15 residues. CDR3 loop: CASSLSGGLTDTQYF. The CDR3 DNA follows: TGTGCCAGCAGTTTATCAGGGGGCCTAACAGATACGCAGTATTTT.

The rearrangement uses TRBV4-3 and TRBJ2-3; D perhaps matches TRBD1 (5 bases). Germline V gene data show CDR1 as LGHNA and CDR2 as YSLEER. The CDR3 is 15 amino acids. The germline V and J ends were trimmed by 0 bases and 1 base, with 8 bases remaining between them. In nucleotides, the CDR3 is TGCGCCAGCAGCCAAGATTTGGGGCGCACAGATACGCAGTATTTT. Translation gives CASSQDLGRTDTQYF.

The gene calls are TRBV4-1 and TRBJ2-3; 11 bases agree with TRBD2. CDR1 is MGHRA, CDR2 YSYEKL, per germline. The CDR3 consists of 15 residues. The V and J ends lost 5 bases and 1 base, in that order; junction bases with no gene match: 2. DNA for the CDR3: TGCGCCAGCAGCGAACTAGCGGGAGGCACAGATACGCAGTATTTT. Translated: CASSELAGGTDTQYF.

The chain couples TRBV4-1 to TRBJ1-5, with 11 bases lining up with TRBD1. Germline loops: CDR1 MGHRA, CDR2 YSYEKL. J was trimmed by 3 bases and V by 3 bases; bases with no gene match: 7. The CDR3 has 17 residues. The CDR3 is CASSHPPGQGANQPQHF. The CDR3 nucleotides are TGCGCCAGCAGCCATCCCCCAGGACAGGGGGCCAATCAGCCCCAGCATTTT.

The J gene is TRBJ1-1, the V gene TRBV29-1, with 8 bases matching TRBD1. Looked up from germline, CDR1 is SQVTM and CDR2 is ANQGSEA. The CDR3 runs 14 residues. Trimming took 7 bases from V and 4 from J; bases not matched to a gene: 11. The CDR3 region has the DNA TGCAGCGCTGACAGGGACGGGACAGGCACTGAAGCTTTCTTT. Translation gives CSADRDGTGTEAFF.

The V gene is TRBV28, the J gene TRBJ1-1; 11 bases agree with TRBD1. J gave up 6 bases and V 5 bases, and 8 bases lay outside the gene matches. The CDR3 sequence is 15 residues long. The V gene's germline CDR1 is MDHEN and CDR2 SYDVKM. CDR3 residues: CASSAGTGGWSEAFF. The CDR3 nucleotides read TGTGCCAGCAGTGCCGGGACAGGGGGTTGGTCTGAAGCTTTCTTT.

V and J are TRBV27 and TRBJ2-7; 10 nucleotides line up with TRBD2. Germline CDR1 MNHEY, CDR2 SMNVEV (reference sequence). Trimming took 3 bases from V and 7 from J; bases not matched to a gene: 12. The CDR3 consists of 16 residues. CDR3 protein: CASSFSLAGAKSEQYF. Here the CDR3 DNA reads TGTGCCAGCAGTTTTTCGCTAGCGGGAGCGAAGAGTGAGCAGTACTTC.

The J gene is TRBJ2-7, the V gene TRBV5-1; TRBD2 matches 9 bases. The CDR3 has 14 residues. The germline V gene encodes CDR1 SGHRS and CDR2 YFSETQ. V shed 3 bases, J shed 6 bases, and the junction held 7 bases outside the gene matches. The CDR3 nucleotides read TGCGCCAGCAGCTATGCGGGAGGGCCGGCCGAGCAGTACTTC. It translates to CASSYAGGPAEQYF.

The CDR3 bases are TGTGCCAGCAGAGGGGGCTTGGGGGTATGGACTGAAGCTTTCTTT. Its translation is CASRGGLGVWTEAFF. This chain uses TRBV6-5 with TRBJ1-1; 7 bases agree with TRBD1. This CDR3 is built from 15 residues. V was pared by 6 bases and J by 5 bases, with 12 bases of the junction left unmatched. Germline lookup yields CDR1 MNHEY and CDR2 SVGAGI.

In DNA form, the CDR3 reads TGTGCCAGCAGTTTGCCTACAGGGAGCTCCTACAATGAGCAGTTCTTC. Amino acid sequence: CASSLPTGSSYNEQFF. V usage is TRBV6-6 and J usage is TRBJ2-1, with TRBD1 as a possible D gene (6 bases). This CDR3 has 16 amino acids. In germline, CDR1 is MNHNY, CDR2 SVGAGI (reference sequence). With 4 bases removed from V and 0 bases from J, the gap between germline ends came to 13 bases.

This chain connects TRBV7-2 to TRBJ2-7; D not resolved. Germline-derived CDR1 and CDR2 are SGHTA and FQGNSA. CDR3 length equals 16 residues. Between the trimmed V and J ends, which lost 1 base and 5 bases, there was a span of 18 bases. CDR3 sequence: CASSLGVVGNRDEQYF. The DNA of the CDR3 is TGTGCCAGCAGCTTAGGGGTCGTGGGTAATAGAGACGAGCAGTACTTC.

The chain joins TRBV21-1 to TRBJ1-4; the table calls TRBD1, which could not be checked here. TRBV21-1 is assigned pseudogene status. This CDR3 is built from 16 residues. The CDR3 spells CASSKESQVLNEKLFF. In DNA form, the CDR3 reads TGTGCCAGCAGCAAAGAGTCGCAGGTCCTTAATGAAAAACTGTTTTTT.

The chain recombines TRBV2 with TRBJ1-2, with a possible D match to TRBD1 (5 bases). V lost 9 bases and J 5 bases, leaving 25 bases between the germline ends. Per the germline V gene, CDR1 is SNHLY and CDR2 is FYNNEI. There are 16 residues in the CDR3. This chain's CDR3 is CARRWDGASFRYGYTF. CDR3 DNA sequence: TGTGCCAGGAGGTGGGACGGGGCGTCTTTCAGGTATGGCTACACCTTC.

The chain is built from TRBV11-2 and TRBJ2-1; D ambiguous. Per the germline V gene, CDR1 is SGHAT and CDR2 is FQNNGV. The length of the CDR3 is 12 residues. Trimming removed 5 bases from V and 7 bases from J, with 9 bases in between. CDR3 residues: CASSPAHNEQFF. The CDR3 nucleotides are TGTGCCAGCAGCCCCGCCCATAATGAGCAGTTCTTC.

This rearrangement joins TRBV29-1 to TRBJ2-7, with TRBD1 as a possible D gene (6 bases). Looked up from germline, CDR1 is SQVTM and CDR2 is ANQGSEA. The CDR3 is made up of 13 amino acids. Trimming pared 4 bases from V and 6 bases from J, leaving 16 bases between. The DNA for the CDR3 is TGCAGCGTTGCCGGGACAACCACGTCCGAGCAGTACTTC. This encodes CSVAGTTTSEQYF.

The J gene is TRBJ1-6, the V gene TRBV6-6, with 8 bases lining up with TRBD1. The CDR3 consists of 15 residues. Germline V gives CDR1 MNHNY, CDR2 SVGAGI (reference sequence). The V and J ends lost 5 bases and 8 bases, in that order; junction bases with no gene match: 8. The CDR3 DNA reads TGTGCCAGCAGTGACCAGGGGGCAGACGATTCACCCCTCCACTTT. It codes for CASSDQGADDSPLHF.

This clone showed up just a few times. The chain recombines TRBV5-6 with TRBJ1-2; no firm D call. The CDR3 totals 14 residues. The V gene's germline CDR1 is SGHDT and CDR2 YYEEEE. V gave up 0 bases and J gave up 4 bases, with 10 bases separating them. CDR3 residues: CASSLVRVAYGYTF. CDR3 sequence (DNA): TGTGCCAGCAGCTTGGTAAGGGTAGCCTATGGCTACACCTTC. The full variable domain, rest sourced from reference TRBV5-6 and TRBJ1-2, is DAGVTQSPTHLIKTRGQQVTLRCSPKSGHDTVSWYQQALGQGPQFIFQYYEEEERQRGNFPDRFSGHQFPNYSSELNVNALLLGDSALYLCASSLVRVAYGYTFGSGTRLTVV.

The chain is built from TRBV27 and TRBJ1-1, with no clear D. With 0 bases removed from V and 5 bases from J, the gap between germline ends came to 13 bases. CDR3 length: 15 amino acids. Germline loops: CDR1 MNHEY, CDR2 SMNVEV (reference sequence). The CDR3 DNA follows: TGTGCCAGCAGTTTATCGCTTCACACAAATACTGAAGCTTTCTTT. It yields the protein CASSLSLHTNTEAFF.

The chain links TRBV6-6 to TRBJ1-4; tentatively, D is TRBD1 (6 bases). The CDR3 is made up of 13 amino acids. Germline V gene sequence: CDR1 MNHNY, CDR2 SVGAGI (reference sequence). The V end lost 7 bases, the J end lost 6 bases, and 12 bases lay between the germline ends. The CDR3 bases are TGTGCCAGCAATAAACAGGGACATGAAAAACTGTTTTTT. Translated: CASNKQGHEKLFF.